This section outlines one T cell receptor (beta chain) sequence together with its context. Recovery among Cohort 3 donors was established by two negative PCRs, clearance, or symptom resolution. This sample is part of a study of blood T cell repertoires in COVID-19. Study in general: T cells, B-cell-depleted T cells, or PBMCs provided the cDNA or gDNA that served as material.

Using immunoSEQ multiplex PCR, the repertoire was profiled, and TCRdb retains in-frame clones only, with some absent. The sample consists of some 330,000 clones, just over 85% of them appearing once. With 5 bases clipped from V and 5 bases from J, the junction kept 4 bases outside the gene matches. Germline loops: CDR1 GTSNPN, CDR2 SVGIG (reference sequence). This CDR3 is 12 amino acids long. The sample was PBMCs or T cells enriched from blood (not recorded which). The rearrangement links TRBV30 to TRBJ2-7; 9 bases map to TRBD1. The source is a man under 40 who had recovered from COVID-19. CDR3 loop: CAWGDRVDEQYF. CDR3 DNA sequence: TGTGCCTGGGGGGACAGGGTTGACGAGCAGTACTTC. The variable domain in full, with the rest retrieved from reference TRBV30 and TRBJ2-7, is SQTIHQWPATLVQPVGSPLSLECTVEGTSNPNLYWYRQAAGRGLQLLFYSVGIGQISSEVPQNLSASRPQDRQFILSSKKLLLSDSGFYLCAWGDRVDEQYFGPGTRLTVT.